This T cell receptor (beta chain) was captured in a study of response to subunit inactivated influenza vaccine. General study results and limits: There was a suggestion from the authors that each seasonal influenza vaccination recruits few new T cells.

The CDR3 consists of 14 residues. Germline V gives CDR1 MGHRA, CDR2 YSYEKL. V shed 2 bases and J shed 7 bases, with 12 bases lying between them. A note on this clonotype: The antigen remains undetermined.

TCRdb reanalysed the RT-PCR reads using MiXCR and keeps one entry per CDR3 protein. The table lists 550,000 to 800,000 distinct CDR3 sequences, about 15% of them singletons. The chain is built from TRBV4-1 and TRBJ2-1, with D possibly matching TRBD2 (6 bases). This clonotype was sampled from a man in his forties or fifties who received an inactivated influenza vaccine. Material: PBMCs from blood, obtained approximately 15 days before vaccination. CDR3 amino acids: CASSQLGGRNEQFF. Here the CDR3 DNA reads TGCGCCAGCAGCCAACTCGGGGGAAGGAATGAGCAGTTCTTC.